This passage covers 15 T cell receptor beta chains from one sample sequenced in a study of T cells in localized non-small cell lung cancer. Assay: immunoSEQ multiplex PCR; the TCRdb copy retains only in-frame clones and omits some. There are several thousand clones in the sample; 50% to 60% occur only once, and 8% lies in the top ten. This sample comprised lymph node tissue, obtained before any cancer treatment. Receptor source: a male donor at least 60 years old with stage I squamous cell lung carcinoma.

The rearrangement uses TRBV2 and TRBJ1-1; 8 positions match TRBD1. The CDR3 length is 13 residues. Losses at the gene ends were 7 bases for V and 1 base for J; bases not matched to a gene: 2. The germline gives CDR1 SNHLY, CDR2 FYNNEI. CDR3 DNA: TGTGCCAGCACTGGACAGGGGAACACTGAAGCTTTCTTT. Translated: CASTGQGNTEAFF.

The V call is TRBV28, the J call TRBJ2-2; D uncertain. Germline V gives CDR1 MDHEN, CDR2 SYDVKM. This CDR3 has 16 residues. The V and J ends lost 7 bases and 4 bases respectively, with 19 bases between them. CDR3 DNA: TGTGCCAGCACCCACGGGCTCAGTAGAGGCACCGGGGAGCTGTTTTTT. It encodes CASTHGLSRGTGELFF.

This clone was counted only a few times. The V call is TRBV9, the J call TRBJ1-1; D unclear. Trimming took off 4 bases at V and 4 bases at J, with 17 bases between the two ends. Germline V gene lookup returns CDR1 SGDLS and CDR2 YYNGEE. There are 15 residues in the CDR3. The CDR3 coding sequence is TGTGCCAGCAGCCCCCCGACCTGGATGGGCACTGAAGCTTTCTTT. Protein sequence: CASSPPTWMGTEAFF.

This clone occurred a few times. V is TRBV6-8 and J is TRBJ1-2, with D possibly matching TRBD1 (6 bases). V lost 10 bases and J 3 bases, leaving 21 bases between the germline ends. Germline V gene sequence: CDR1 MNHGY, CDR2 SAAAGT. There are 15 residues in the CDR3. In DNA, the CDR3 is TGTGCCACCGGGACACATCGGAGGTTGGACTATGGCTACACCTTC. Translated, it gives CATGTHRRLDYGYTF.

This clone showed up just a few times. The V and J genes are TRBV9 and TRBJ2-2, with TRBD2 matching 13 bases. Germline lookup yields CDR1 SGDLS and CDR2 YYNGEE. The CDR3 consists of 18 residues. Losses at the gene ends were 0 bases for V and 6 bases for J; bases not matched to a gene: 8. CDR3: CASSVGIGLAGVPGELFF. CDR3 coding DNA: TGTGCCAGCAGCGTAGGTATCGGACTAGCGGGAGTTCCCGGGGAGCTGTTTTTT.

This clone is a singleton in its sample. Sequence at one end of the junction differs from germline and may be a read error. The chain joins TRBV28 to TRBJ1-2; D perhaps matches TRBD1 (6 bases). Germline CDR1 reads MDHEN; CDR2 reads SYDVKM. This CDR3 is 12 amino acids long. This CDR3 reads CASNLLAGEYTF. The CDR3 DNA is TGTGCCAGCAATTTACTGGCAGGGGAATACACCTTC.

The rearrangement uses TRBV19 and TRBJ2-2, with D perhaps matching TRBD2 (5 bases). CDR3 length: 14 residues. V lost 7 bases and J lost 5, with 14 bases in between. Per the germline V gene, CDR1 is LNHDA and CDR2 is SQIVND (reference sequence). CDR3: CASNLGVVTGELFF. Written as DNA, the CDR3 is TGTGCCAGTAACCTGGGAGTGGTTACCGGGGAGCTGTTTTTT.

Only a few counts were recorded for this clone. The chain uses TRBV29-1 and TRBJ2-3; no clear D gene. CDR1 is SQVTM and CDR2 is ANQGSEA in the germline V gene. The V gene lost 3 bases and the J gene lost 6 bases, with 10 bases spanning the gap. CDR3 size: 12 residues. The CDR3 loop is CSVDRTPDTQYF. The CDR3 nucleotides read TGCAGCGTTGATAGAACCCCGGATACGCAGTATTTT.

This clone ranks as large. The CDR3 nucleotides read TGTGCCAGCAGTGGGCAGGGGAGAGAGCAGTACTTC. This translates into CASSGQGREQYF. V usage is TRBV25-1 and J usage is TRBJ2-7; D is perhaps TRBD1 (6 bases). There are 12 residues in the CDR3. Germline V CDR1 and CDR2: MGHDK, SYGVNS. Trimming removed 4 bases from V and 7 bases from J, with 11 bases in between.

The chain has TRBV30 and TRBJ2-4; D gene ambiguous. Germline CDR1 and CDR2: GTSNPN and SVGIG (reference sequence). V was shortened by 3 bases and J by 0 bases, with 6 bases between the two germline ends. The CDR3 is made up of 13 amino acids. CDR3 DNA sequence: TGTGCCTGGAGGGCTAGAGCCAAAAACATTCAGTACTTC. It yields the protein CAWRARAKNIQYF.

This rearrangement joins TRBV2 to TRBJ2-1; perhaps TRBD2 as D (5 bases). Deletions cut 7 bases from V and 3 bases from J, with 19 bases between. The length of the CDR3 is 16 residues. Germline CDR1 and CDR2: SNHLY and FYNNEI. In DNA form, the CDR3 reads TGTGCCAGCACTCTACGAGGGAGCGGACTCTACAATGAGCAGTTCTTC. The encoded protein is CASTLRGSGLYNEQFF.

V and J are TRBV6-8 and TRBJ1-2, with D perhaps TRBD1 (5 bases). The germline V gene encodes CDR1 MNHGY and CDR2 SAAAGT. V was shortened by 8 bases and J by 7 bases, with 26 bases between the two germline ends. The CDR3 length is 16 residues. CDR3 DNA: TGTGCCAGCTCCCTGAGGGCCAGGGCCTCCATCAGTGGCTACACCTTC. The encoded protein is CASSLRARASISGYTF.

The gene calls are TRBV18 and TRBJ2-3, with a possible D match to TRBD2 (6 bases). The CDR3 is 13 residues long. Trimming pared 3 bases from V and 8 bases from J, leaving 12 bases between. The germline V gene has CDR1 KGHSH and CDR2 LQKENI. The CDR3 region is CASSPDGGLTQYF. CDR3 nucleotide sequence: TGTGCCAGCTCACCGGACGGGGGACTTACGCAGTATTTT.

This chain connects TRBV18 to TRBJ1-4, with 8 positions matching TRBD1. This CDR3 has 14 amino acids. The V gene end was trimmed by 6 bases and the J gene end by 7 bases; junction bases not matched to a gene: 7. CDR1 is KGHSH, CDR2 LQKENI, per germline. CDR3 sequence reads: CASSQDREIEKLFF. CDR3 bases: TGTGCCAGCTCGCAGGACAGGGAAATTGAAAAACTGTTTTTT.

This clone appeared a single time. CDR3 in DNA: TGTGCCAGCAGTGAGCAAGGAAGGGAAAAACTGTTTTTT. It codes for CASSEQGREKLFF. The genes are TRBV9 and TRBJ1-4; unclear D gene. The CDR3 contains 13 residues. Trimming shortened V by 5 bases and J by 8 bases, and 13 bases separated the two germline ends. Germline-derived CDR1 and CDR2 are SGDLS and YYNGEE.